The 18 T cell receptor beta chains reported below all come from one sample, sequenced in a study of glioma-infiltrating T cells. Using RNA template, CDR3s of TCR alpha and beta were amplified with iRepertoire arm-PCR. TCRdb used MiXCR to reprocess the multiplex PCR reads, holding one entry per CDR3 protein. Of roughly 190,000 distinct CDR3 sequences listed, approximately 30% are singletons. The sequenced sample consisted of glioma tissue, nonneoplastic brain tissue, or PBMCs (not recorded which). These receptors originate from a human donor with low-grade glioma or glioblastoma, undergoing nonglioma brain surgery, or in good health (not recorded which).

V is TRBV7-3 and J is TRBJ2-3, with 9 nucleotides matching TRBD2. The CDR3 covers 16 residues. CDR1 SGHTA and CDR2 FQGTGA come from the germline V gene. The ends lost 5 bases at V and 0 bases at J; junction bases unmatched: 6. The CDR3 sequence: CASSISSGTSTDTQYF. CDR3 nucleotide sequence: TGTGCCAGCAGCATTTCTAGCGGGACTAGCACAGATACGCAGTATTTT.

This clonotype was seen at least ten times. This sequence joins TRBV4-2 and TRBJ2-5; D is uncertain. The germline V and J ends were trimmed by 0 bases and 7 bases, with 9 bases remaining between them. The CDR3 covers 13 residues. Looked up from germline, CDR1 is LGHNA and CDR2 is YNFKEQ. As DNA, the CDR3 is TGTGCCAGCAGCCAAGAAAAGGGCCCGACCCAGTACTTC. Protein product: CASSQEKGPTQYF.

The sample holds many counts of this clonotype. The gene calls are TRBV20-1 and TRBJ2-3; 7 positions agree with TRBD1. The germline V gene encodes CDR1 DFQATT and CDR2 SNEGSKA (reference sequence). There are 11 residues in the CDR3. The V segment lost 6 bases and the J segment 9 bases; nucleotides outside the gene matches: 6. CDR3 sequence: CSAPTGTTQYF. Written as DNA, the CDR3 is TGCAGTGCGCCGACAGGGACCACGCAGTATTTT.

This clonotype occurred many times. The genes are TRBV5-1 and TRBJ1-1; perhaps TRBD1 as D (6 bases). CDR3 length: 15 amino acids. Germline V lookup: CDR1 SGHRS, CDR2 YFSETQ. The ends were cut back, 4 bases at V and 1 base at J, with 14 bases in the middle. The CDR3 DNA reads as TGCGCCAGCAGCGGTCAGGGGCCCTCGAACACTGAAGCTTTCTTT. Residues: CASSGQGPSNTEAFF.

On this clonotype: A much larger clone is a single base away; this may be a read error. The DNA of the CDR3 is TGTGCCAGCAGTTTAAGCTACTACGAAGGCGAAGCTTTCTTT. Residues: CASSLSYYEGEAFF. J is TRBJ1-1 and V is TRBV13; no clear D gene. The CDR3 runs to 14 residues. V dropped 6 bases and J dropped 8 bases, with 19 bases sitting between them. Germline assignment: CDR1 PRHDT and CDR2 FYEKMQ (reference sequence).

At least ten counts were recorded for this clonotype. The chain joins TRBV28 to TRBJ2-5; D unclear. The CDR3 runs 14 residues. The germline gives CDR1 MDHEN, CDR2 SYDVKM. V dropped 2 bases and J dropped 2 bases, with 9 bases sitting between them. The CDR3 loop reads CASSLEEIQETQYF. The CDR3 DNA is TGTGCCAGCAGTTTAGAAGAGATTCAAGAGACCCAGTACTTC.

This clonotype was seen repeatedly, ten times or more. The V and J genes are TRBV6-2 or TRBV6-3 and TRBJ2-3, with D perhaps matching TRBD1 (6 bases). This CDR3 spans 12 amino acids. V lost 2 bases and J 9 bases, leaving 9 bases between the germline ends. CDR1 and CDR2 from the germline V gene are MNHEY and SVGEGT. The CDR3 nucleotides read TGTGCCAGCAGTTACACAGGGACAACGCAGTATTTT. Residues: CASSYTGTTQYF.

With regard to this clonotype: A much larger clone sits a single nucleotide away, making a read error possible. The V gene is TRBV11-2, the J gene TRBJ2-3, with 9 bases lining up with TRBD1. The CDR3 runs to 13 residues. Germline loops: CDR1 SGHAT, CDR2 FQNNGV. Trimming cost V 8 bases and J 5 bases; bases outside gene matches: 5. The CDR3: CASGTGHKDTQYF. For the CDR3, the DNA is TGTGCCAGCGGGACAGGGCACAAAGATACGCAGTATTTT. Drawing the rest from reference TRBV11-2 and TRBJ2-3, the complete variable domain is EAGVAQSPRYKIIEKRQSVAFWCNPISGHATLYWYQQILGQGPKLLIQFQNNGVVDDSQLPKDRFSAERLKGVDSTLKIQPAKLEDSAVYLCASGTGHKDTQYFGPGTRLTVL.

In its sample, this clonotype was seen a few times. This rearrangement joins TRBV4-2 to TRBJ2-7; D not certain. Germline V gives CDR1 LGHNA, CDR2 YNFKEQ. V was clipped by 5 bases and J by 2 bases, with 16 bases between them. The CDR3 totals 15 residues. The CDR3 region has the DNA TGTGCCAGCAGCTTGTCGGTGGACCGAGCCTACGAGCAGTACTTC. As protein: CASSLSVDRAYEQYF.

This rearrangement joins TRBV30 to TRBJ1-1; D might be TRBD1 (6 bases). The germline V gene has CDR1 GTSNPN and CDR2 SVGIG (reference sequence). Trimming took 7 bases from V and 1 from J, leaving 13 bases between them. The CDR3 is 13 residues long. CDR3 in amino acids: CAFFQGSNTEAFF. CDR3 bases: TGTGCCTTCTTTCAGGGGTCGAACACTGAAGCTTTCTTT. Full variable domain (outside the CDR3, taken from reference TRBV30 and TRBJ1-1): SQTIHQWPATLVQPVGSPLSLECTVEGTSNPNLYWYRQAAGRGLQLLFYSVGIGQISSEVPQNLSASRPQDRQFILSSKKLLLSDSGFYLCAFFQGSNTEAFFGQGTRLTVV.

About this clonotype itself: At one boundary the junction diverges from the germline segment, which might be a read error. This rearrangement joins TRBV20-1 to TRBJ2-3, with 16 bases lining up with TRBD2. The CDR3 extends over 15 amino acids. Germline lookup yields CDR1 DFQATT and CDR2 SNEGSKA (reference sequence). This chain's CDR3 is CSVSGTSGGADTQYF. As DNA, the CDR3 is TGCAGTGTCTCCGGGACTAGCGGGGGGGCAGATACACAGTATTTT.

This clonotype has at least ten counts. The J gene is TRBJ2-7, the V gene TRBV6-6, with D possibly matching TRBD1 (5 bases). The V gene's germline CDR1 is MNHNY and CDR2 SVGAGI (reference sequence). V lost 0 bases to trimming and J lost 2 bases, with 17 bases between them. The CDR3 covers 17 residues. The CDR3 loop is CASSYSSAGSTTYEQYF. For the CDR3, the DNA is TGTGCCAGCAGTTACTCGAGCGCAGGGTCAACAACCTACGAGCAGTACTTC.

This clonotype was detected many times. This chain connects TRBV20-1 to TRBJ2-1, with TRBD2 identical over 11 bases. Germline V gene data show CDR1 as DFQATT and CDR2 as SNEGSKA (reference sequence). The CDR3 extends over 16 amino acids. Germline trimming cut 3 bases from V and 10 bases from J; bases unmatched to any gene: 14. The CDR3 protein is CSARVGTSGPPGEQFF. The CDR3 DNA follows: TGCAGTGCTAGGGTTGGGACTAGCGGCCCCCCAGGGGAGCAGTTCTTC.

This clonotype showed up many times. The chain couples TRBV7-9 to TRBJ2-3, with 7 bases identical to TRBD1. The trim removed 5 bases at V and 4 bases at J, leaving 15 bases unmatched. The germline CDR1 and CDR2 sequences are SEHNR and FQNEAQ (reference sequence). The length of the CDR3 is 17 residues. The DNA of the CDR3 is TGTGCCAGCAGCCAGGTTCAAGGGGGCCTCCCCCCAGATACGCAGTATTTT. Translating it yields CASSQVQGGLPPDTQYF.

The CDR3 coding sequence is TGCGCCAGCAGCTTGGCTCTAGCGGGCCTTAATGAGCAGTTCTTC. Its protein product is CASSLALAGLNEQFF. The chain uses TRBV5-1 and TRBJ2-1; TRBD2 agrees at 8 bases. V lost 0 bases, J lost 7 bases, and 6 bases stayed unmatched. Germline CDR1 is SGHRS and CDR2 is YFSETQ. The CDR3 contains 15 residues.

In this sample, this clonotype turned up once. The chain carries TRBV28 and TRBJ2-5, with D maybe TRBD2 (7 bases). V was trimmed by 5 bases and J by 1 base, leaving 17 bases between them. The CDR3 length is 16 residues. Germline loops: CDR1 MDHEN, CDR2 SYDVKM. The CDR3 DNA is TGTGCCAGCAGTCCGGGGGCGGGAGCTAGCCAAGAGACCCAGTACTTC. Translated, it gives CASSPGAGASQETQYF.

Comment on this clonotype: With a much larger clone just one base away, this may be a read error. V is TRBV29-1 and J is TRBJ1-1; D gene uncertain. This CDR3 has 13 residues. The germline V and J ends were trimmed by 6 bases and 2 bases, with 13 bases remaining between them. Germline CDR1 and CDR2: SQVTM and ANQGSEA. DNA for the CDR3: TGCAGCGTCCAGACGCGACCTAACACTGAAGCTTTCTTT. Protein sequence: CSVQTRPNTEAFF.

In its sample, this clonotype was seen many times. The CDR3 loop reads CSARLAGATDTQYF. The CDR3 coding sequence is TGCAGTGCTAGACTAGCGGGAGCCACAGATACGCAGTATTTT. The chain has TRBV20-1 and TRBJ2-3; the match to TRBD2 covers 10 bases. The CDR3 has 14 amino acids. CDR1 and CDR2 (germline): DFQATT, SNEGSKA (reference sequence). Unmatched junction bases numbered 1, after V lost 2 bases and J lost 2 bases.